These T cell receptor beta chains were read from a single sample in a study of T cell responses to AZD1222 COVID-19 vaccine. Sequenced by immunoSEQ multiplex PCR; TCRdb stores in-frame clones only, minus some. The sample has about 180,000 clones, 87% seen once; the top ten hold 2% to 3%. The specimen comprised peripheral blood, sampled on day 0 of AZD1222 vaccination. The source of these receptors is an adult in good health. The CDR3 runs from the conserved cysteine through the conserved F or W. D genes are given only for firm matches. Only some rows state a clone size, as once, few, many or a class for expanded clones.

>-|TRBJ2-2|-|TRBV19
TGTGCCAGTAGTATAGCGGGAGTCACCGGGGAGCTGTTTTTT
CASSIAGVTGELFF
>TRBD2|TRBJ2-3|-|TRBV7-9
TGTGCCAGCAGCCCCGGGGCTAGCGGGAGTGATACGCAGTATTTT
CASSPGASGSDTQYF
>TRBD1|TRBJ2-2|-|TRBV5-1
TGCGCCAGCAGCTTGGATCGGGACAGGAGGGGCGGGGAGCTGTTTTTT
CASSLDRDRRGGELFF
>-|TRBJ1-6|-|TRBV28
TGTGCCAGCAGTTTCGATAGTGACTCCTATAATTCACCCCTCCACTTT
CASSFDSDSYNSPLHF
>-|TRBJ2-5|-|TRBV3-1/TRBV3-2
TGTGCCAGCAGCCCCCCAACATTAGACCAAGAGACCCAGTACTTC
CASSPPTLDQETQYF
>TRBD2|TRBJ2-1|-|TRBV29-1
TGCAGCGCCCGGCAAGCGGGAGGAATGGATGAGCAGTTCTTC
CSARQAGGMDEQFF
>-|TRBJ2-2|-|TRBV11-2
TGTGCCAGCAGCTTACTGGGGAGCACCGGGGAGCTGTTTTTT
CASSLLGSTGELFF
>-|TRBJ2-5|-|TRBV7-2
TGTGCCAGCAGCCGTGACAGGAGGGAGACCCAGTACTTC
CASSRDRRETQYF
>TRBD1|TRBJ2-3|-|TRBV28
TGTGCCAGCAGTTCTACAGGGGGCATTAGGGATACGCAGTATTTT
CASSSTGGIRDTQYF
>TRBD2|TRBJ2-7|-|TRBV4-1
TGCGCCAGCAGCCGACAGACGGGACTAGCGGATCTCTCCTACGAGCAGTACTTC
CASSRQTGLADLSYEQYF
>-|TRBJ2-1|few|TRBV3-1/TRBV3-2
TGTGCCAGCAGCCTCGCGGGGTTCCGCAATGAGCAGTTCTTC
CASSLAGFRNEQFF
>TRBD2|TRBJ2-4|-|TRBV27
TGTGCCAGCAGTTATCGGACTAGCGGCAAAAACATTCAGTACTTC
CASSYRTSGKNIQYF
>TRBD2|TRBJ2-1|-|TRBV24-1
TGTGCCACGAGGACTAGCGGGAAGTCAGGTGAGCAGTTCTTC
CATRTSGKSGEQFF
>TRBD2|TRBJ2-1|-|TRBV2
TGTGCCAGCAGATCCGGGAGGGAGGGGGAGCAGTTCTTC
CASRSGREGEQFF
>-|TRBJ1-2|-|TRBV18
TGTGCCAGCTCACCAACAGGGAACTATGGCTACACCTTC
CASSPTGNYGYTF
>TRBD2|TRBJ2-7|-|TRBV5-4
TGTGCCAGCAGCCAGACTAGCGGGCCCTACGAGCAGTACTTC
CASSQTSGPYEQYF
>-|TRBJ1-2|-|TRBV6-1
TGTGCCAGCAGTGAGGGTGAAAACTATGGCTACACCTTC
CASSEGENYGYTF
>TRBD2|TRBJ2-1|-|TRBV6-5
TGTGCCTCGCGGCGGGAGGTTCTGTACAATGAGCAGTTCTTC
CASRREVLYNEQFF
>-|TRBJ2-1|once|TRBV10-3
TGTGCCATCAGTGAAGAATCCGTTCAGAACAATGAGCAGTTCTTC
CAISEESVQNNEQFF
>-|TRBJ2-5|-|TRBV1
TGCACCAGCAGCCAAGACTGGGGGCGGGAGGGGGAGACCCAGTACTTC
CTSSQDWGREGETQYF
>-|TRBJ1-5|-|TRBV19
TGTGCCAGTAGGGCCGGGTCCCTTGGCAATCAGCCCCAGCATTTT
CASRAGSLGNQPQHF
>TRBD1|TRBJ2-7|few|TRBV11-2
TGTGCCAGCAGCCCAGATCCCCCGGGACAGGGGGACGAGCAGTACTTC
CASSPDPPGQGDEQYF
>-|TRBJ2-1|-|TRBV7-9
TGTGCCAGCAGCGAGGCGCTTAAAGGTAATGAGCAGTTCTTC
CASSEALKGNEQFF
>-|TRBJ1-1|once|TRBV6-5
TGTGCCAGCAGCCCAGGACTTGTGACTGAAGCTTTCTTT
CASSPGLVTEAFF
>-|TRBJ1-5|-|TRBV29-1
TGCAGCGTTTCCAGGGAAGGTGAAATCAGCCAGCATTTT
CSVSREGEISQHF
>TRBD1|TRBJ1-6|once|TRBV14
TGTGCCAGCAGCCGGAAACAGGGGGCCTCCTATAATTCACCCCTCCACTTT
CASSRKQGASYNSPLHF
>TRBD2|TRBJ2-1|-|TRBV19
TGTGCCAGTAGGAACCCGGGAGGGCCAATCTACAATGAGCAGTTCTTC
CASRNPGGPIYNEQFF
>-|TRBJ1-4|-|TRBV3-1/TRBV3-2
TGTGCCAGCAGCCCCGGATGGGAAAAACTGTTTTTT
CASSPGWEKLFF
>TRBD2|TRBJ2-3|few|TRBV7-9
TGTGCCAGCACCAGATTGTACAGCGGGAGGGCTAGCACAGATACGCAGTATTTT
CASTRLYSGRASTDTQYF
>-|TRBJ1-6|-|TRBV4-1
TGCGCCAGCAGCCAAGCCCAGGGTTATAATTCACCCCTCCACTTT
CASSQAQGYNSPLHF
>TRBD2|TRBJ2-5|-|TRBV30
TGTGCCTGGAGTGGGGGACTAGCGGGAGCAGAGACCCAGTACTTC
CAWSGGLAGAETQYF
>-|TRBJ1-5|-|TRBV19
TGTGCCAGTAATCCGGAGGGTCAGCCCCAGCATTTT
CASNPEGQPQHF
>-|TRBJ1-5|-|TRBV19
TGTGCCAGTAGTGTGGGTGGGCAGGTGGGGAATCAGCCCCAGCATTTT
CASSVGGQVGNQPQHF
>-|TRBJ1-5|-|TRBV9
TGTGCCAGCAGCGCGGGGGGGCCGGGACAGCCCCAGCATTTT
CASSAGGPGQPQHF
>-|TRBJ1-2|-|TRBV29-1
TGCAGCGTTGAATCCCAGGGAGTTAAAGATGGCTACACCTTC
CSVESQGVKDGYTF
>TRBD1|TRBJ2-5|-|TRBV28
TGTGCCAGCAGTTTATACGGACAGGCACAAGAGACCCAGTACTTC
CASSLYGQAQETQYF
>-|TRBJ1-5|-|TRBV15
TGTGCCACCAGCCGGGGCGGAGAAAGCAATCAGCCCCAGCATTTT
CATSRGGESNQPQHF
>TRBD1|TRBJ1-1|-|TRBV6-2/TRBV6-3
TGTGCCAGCAGCCACAGGGGGCTTCTGAACACTGAAGCTTTCTTT
CASSHRGLLNTEAFF
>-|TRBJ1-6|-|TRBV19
TGTGCCAGTACTGCCCGTGTAGCTACTAATTCACCCCTCCACTTT
CASTARVATNSPLHF
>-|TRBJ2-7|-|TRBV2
TGTGCCAGCACAAGAATCGGTGGTTACGAGCAGTACTTC
CASTRIGGYEQYF
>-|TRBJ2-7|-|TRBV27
TGTGCCAGCAGTTTACCACACGAGCAGTACTTC
CASSLPHEQYF
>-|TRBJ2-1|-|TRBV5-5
TGTGCCAGCAGCTCCAACAGGCTGGAGCAGGAGCAGTTCTTC
CASSSNRLEQEQFF
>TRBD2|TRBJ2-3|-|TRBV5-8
TGTGCCAGCAGCTCAGCTCTGACAGTCCCACTAGCGGGAGGATCAGATACGCAGTATTTT
CASSSALTVPLAGGSDTQYF
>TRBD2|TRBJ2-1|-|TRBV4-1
TGCGCCAGCAGCCTATCGACTAGCGGGAGTTCCTGGAATGAGCAGTTCTTC
CASSLSTSGSSWNEQFF
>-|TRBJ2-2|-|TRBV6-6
TGTGCCAGCAGTTTCAGCACCGGGGAGCTGTTTTTT
CASSFSTGELFF
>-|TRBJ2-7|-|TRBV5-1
TGCGCCAGCAGCTTGTTGTCTGGATCCTCCTACGAGCAGTACTTC
CASSLLSGSSYEQYF
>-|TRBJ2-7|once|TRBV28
TGTGCCAGCAGTTTGCCAGGGGACACCTCCTACGAGCAGTACTTC
CASSLPGDTSYEQYF
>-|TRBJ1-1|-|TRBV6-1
TGTGCCAGCAGTGAAATCTCAGGTGCCGGTGAAGCTTTCTTT
CASSEISGAGEAFF
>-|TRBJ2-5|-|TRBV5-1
TGCGCCAGCAGGTATGGGCCGGTAGGAGAGACCCAGTACTTC
CASRYGPVGETQYF
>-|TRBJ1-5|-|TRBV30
TGTGCCTGGAGTCCCCAGGGTAATCAGCCCCAGCATTTT
CAWSPQGNQPQHF
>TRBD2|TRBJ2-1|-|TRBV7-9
TGTGCCAGCAGCCCCTTACCCGCCGGGACTAGCGGCCACAATGAGCAGTTCTTC
CASSPLPAGTSGHNEQFF
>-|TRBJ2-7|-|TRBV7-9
TGTGCCAGCAGCTGGGGAACCTACGAGCAGTACTTC
CASSWGTYEQYF
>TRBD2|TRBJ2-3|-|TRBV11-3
TGTGCCAGCAGCAACGGAAAGCGGGAGATGAACACAGATACGCAGTATTTT
CASSNGKREMNTDTQYF
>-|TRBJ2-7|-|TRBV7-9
TGTGCCAGCAGCCCGGGGACAAATTCCTACGAGCAGTACTTC
CASSPGTNSYEQYF